Below, 8 T cell receptor beta chains from the same sample are listed, as sequenced in a study of T-cell memory formation after mild COVID-19. TCRdb recomputed calls from the 5' RACE reads with MiXCR, one row per CDR3 protein. The sample shows around 410,000 distinct CDR3 sequences, around a quarter of them seen only once. Specimen: PBMCs or a T cell subset sorted from them (not recorded which). Receptors originate from an adult woman who had mild COVID-19 (a few samples of this study predate the infection). Cell type and time point are not known.

This clonotype came up a few times. The chain joins TRBV7-2 to TRBJ2-7, with a tentative D call TRBD1 (7 bases). This CDR3 region has 15 residues. Per germline, CDR1 SGHTA and CDR2 FQGNSA. Trimming removed 3 bases at V and 6 bases at J, with 18 bases between. CDR3 coding DNA: TGTGCCAGCAGCTTCCGACGGGGGACAGCAGGCGAGCAGTACTTC. Its translation is CASSFRRGTAGEQYF.

This clonotype has more than one count but fewer than ten. The V call is TRBV23-1, the J call TRBJ2-3, with TRBD1 as a possible D gene (6 bases). TRBV23-1 is an open reading frame whose function is uncertain. The CDR3 is 14 residues long. V lost 8 bases, J lost 1 base, and 13 bases lay in between. CDR3 amino acids: CASPRTVGTDTQYF. The DNA for the CDR3 is TGCGCCAGCCCTAGGACAGTAGGCACAGATACGCAGTATTTT.

V and J are TRBV19 and TRBJ1-1; D is perhaps TRBD1 (6 bases). V shed 6 bases and J shed 2 bases, with 13 bases lying between them. In germline, CDR1 is LNHDA, CDR2 SQIVND (reference sequence). The CDR3 runs 14 residues. As DNA, the CDR3 is TGTGCCAGTAGGTACGGGACAAGTAACACTGAAGCTTTCTTT. This encodes CASRYGTSNTEAFF.

The rearrangement uses TRBV12-3 or TRBV12-4 and TRBJ2-1; the match to TRBD2 covers 11 bases. The CDR3 sequence is 16 residues long. J lost 4 bases, V lost 6 bases, and 8 bases had no gene match. CDR3 DNA: TGTGCCAGCAGCCCAGCGGGACTAGCGGATTACAATGAGCAGTTCTTC. It yields the protein CASSPAGLADYNEQFF.

J is TRBJ1-1 and V is TRBV6-6; D is uncertain. Trimming pared 0 bases from V and 1 base from J, leaving 6 bases between. The V gene's germline CDR1 is MNHNY and CDR2 SVGAGI (reference sequence). The length of the CDR3 is 14 residues. The CDR3 spells CASSYSKGNTEAFF. The CDR3 DNA sequence: TGTGCCAGCAGTTACTCGAAAGGGAACACTGAAGCTTTCTTT.

This clonotype was counted only a few times. The chain has TRBV6-2 or TRBV6-3 and TRBJ2-3, with 11 bases aligning to TRBD2. J was trimmed by 4 bases and V by 4 bases; bases with no gene match: 13. The CDR3 length is 18 residues. From germline, CDR1 is MNHEY and CDR2 SVGEGT. CDR3: CASSSLKPLAGGPDTQYF. The CDR3 DNA sequence: TGTGCCAGCAGTTCCCTCAAACCCCTAGCGGGGGGTCCAGATACGCAGTATTTT.

This clonotype was detected only a few times. The chain couples TRBV4-1 to TRBJ1-2; D is perhaps TRBD1 (5 bases). V lost 4 bases, J lost 1 base, and 16 bases lay in between. This CDR3 has 16 amino acids. Germline V gene sequence: CDR1 MGHRA, CDR2 YSYEKL. The DNA for the CDR3 is TGCGCCAGCAGCCTTTACCGGGACGGTAATAACTATGGCTACACCTTC. Its protein is CASSLYRDGNNYGYTF.

V is TRBV6-5 and J is TRBJ1-1; D is perhaps TRBD1 (5 bases). Germline lookup yields CDR1 MNHEY and CDR2 SVGAGI. Between the trimmed V and J ends, which lost 2 bases and 6 bases, there was a span of 10 bases. CDR3 size: 13 residues. The CDR3 DNA reads TGTGCCAGCAGTTACCAGGGTTCGGCTGAAGCTTTCTTT. Amino acids: CASSYQGSAEAFF.